This T cell receptor beta chain was captured in a study of blood T cell repertoires in COVID-19. For the study at large: T cells, B-cell-depleted T cells, or PBMCs supplied cDNA or gDNA.

This clone was seen once. The CDR3 has 14 residues. Trimming cost V 6 bases and J 1 base, with 11 bases left between them. Germline-derived CDR1 and CDR2 are MNHEY and SVGEGT. In the authors' workflow: Counts of nucleated cells, estimated from reference gene primer amplification, were obtained. Produced via immunoSEQ multiplex PCR; TCRdb's table is partial and in-frame only. V and J calls plus clone size are reproduced from that table; the DNA served to infer D and trimming. This table holds about 62,000 clones, 85% to 90% found once. Recruited during active infection, patients (from Seattle) were subsequently followed longitudinally.

The V call is TRBV6-2 or TRBV6-3, the J call TRBJ2-3; D may be TRBD1 or TRBD2 (6 bases each). The specimen was peripheral blood. This clonotype was obtained from a woman aged 55 to 70 with COVID-19, enrolled during active disease. CDR3 sequence: CASSGGSGTDTQYF. In nucleotides, the CDR3 is TGTGCCAGCAGCGGGGGCTCGGGCACAGATACGCAGTATTTT.